A single sample gave rise to the 11 T cell receptor beta chains below, sequenced in a study of brain T cells in children with intractable seizures. Libraries were prepared by immunoSEQ multiplex PCR; TCRdb keeps only in-frame clonotypes and omits some of them. The sample carries hundreds of thousands of clones, about 93% recorded once. Documented time point: blood from clinic visit 5 months post-surgery; TSC patient then seizure free. This material consisted of peripheral blood, taken about 5 months after surgery. The source of these receptors is a boy less than two years old with tuberous sclerosis and intractable seizures.

The chain employs TRBV30 and TRBJ1-2; D gene uncertain. This CDR3 comprises 12 residues. Germline V lookup: CDR1 GTSNPN, CDR2 SVGIG (reference sequence). Trimming took 4 bases from V and 3 from J, leaving 9 bases between them. In DNA form, the CDR3 reads TGTGCCTGGAAAGGGCTTGACTATGGCTACACCTTC. This translates into CAWKGLDYGYTF.

This clone was counted only a few times. V gene TRBV2 combines with J gene TRBJ1-1; D not resolved. Deletions cut 4 bases from V and 0 bases from J, with 9 bases between. The CDR3 sequence is 14 residues long. From germline, CDR1 is SNHLY and CDR2 FYNNEI. The DNA for the CDR3 is TGTGCCAGCAGTGTTCCGACGATGAACACTGAAGCTTTCTTT. Residues: CASSVPTMNTEAFF.

The chain has TRBV7-8 and TRBJ2-1; 10 bases are shared with TRBD2. V trimming: 5 bases; J trimming: 4 bases; junction bases outside the gene matches: 8. CDR1 is SGHVS and CDR2 is FQNEAQ in the germline V gene. This CDR3 has 16 amino acids. CDR3 coding DNA: TGTGCCAGCAGCAGACAGCGGGGGGGCTTGTACAATGAGCAGTTCTTC. Translated, it gives CASSRQRGGLYNEQFF.

This clone came up once. The V call is TRBV6-1, the J call TRBJ1-6; TRBD1 might be the D (5 bases). V lost 2 bases to trimming and J lost 4 bases, with 9 bases between them. The CDR3 loop spans 15 amino acids. CDR1 is MNHNS and CDR2 is SASEGT in the germline V gene. In nucleotides, the CDR3 is TGTGCCAGCAGTGAACTTGGGGGGTATAATTCACCCCTCCACTTT. Translated, it gives CASSELGGYNSPLHF.

The chain employs TRBV7-9 and TRBJ2-7; the match to TRBD2 covers 11 bases. J lost 2 bases, V lost 4 bases, and 4 bases had no gene match. The V gene's germline CDR1 is SEHNR and CDR2 FQNEAQ (reference sequence). This CDR3 region has 15 residues. This CDR3 reads CASSSTSGVPYEQYF. CDR3 bases: TGTGCCAGCAGCTCGACTAGCGGGGTTCCCTACGAGCAGTACTTC.

The V call is TRBV7-2, the J call TRBJ2-3; TRBD2 is a possible D gene (6 bases). Germline V CDR1 and CDR2: SGHTA, FQGNSA. The CDR3 runs to 15 residues. V lost 4 bases and J lost 0, with 11 bases in between. This chain's CDR3 is CASSYLGGSTDTQYF. DNA of the CDR3: TGTGCCAGCAGCTATCTGGGGGGAAGCACAGATACGCAGTATTTT. The full variable domain, its missing parts supplied by reference TRBV7-2 and TRBJ2-3, is GAGVSQSPSNKVTEKGKDVELRCDPISGHTALYWYRQSLGQGLEFLIYFQGNSAPDKSGLPSDRFSAERTGGSVSTLTIQRTQQEDSAVYLCASSYLGGSTDTQYFGPGTRLTVL.

The gene calls are TRBV5-1 and TRBJ2-2, with D maybe TRBD2 (6 bases). The germline gives CDR1 SGHRS, CDR2 YFSETQ. The CDR3 is 15 amino acids. Trimming cost V 0 bases and J 0 bases, with 6 bases left between them. The CDR3 region has the DNA TGCGCCAGCAGCTTGGGACTAGCGAACACCGGGGAGCTGTTTTTT. Residues: CASSLGLANTGELFF.

The DNA for the CDR3 is TGTGCCAGCAGCGTTAGCGGGGGGGACAATGAGCAGTTCTTC. Its translation: CASSVSGGDNEQFF. The chain is built from TRBV6-5 and TRBJ2-1; 11 bases are shared with TRBD2. V was pared by 6 bases and J by 5 bases, with 3 bases of the junction left unmatched. The V gene's germline CDR1 is MNHEY and CDR2 SVGAGI. This CDR3 comprises 14 residues.

Comments on this clone: The junction departs from germline at one end; a sequencing error may be responsible. The CDR3 bases are TGTGCCAGCAGCCTAGCGATGGGACAGAGAAACTATGGCTACACCTTC. This encodes CASSLAMGQRNYGYTF. The chain carries TRBV7-8 and TRBJ1-2; 7 bases line up with TRBD1. The length of the CDR3 is 16 residues. The germline gives CDR1 SGHVS, CDR2 FQNEAQ.

The chain joins TRBV6-2 or TRBV6-3 to TRBJ2-7; tentative D call: TRBD2 (7 bases). Germline V gene lookup returns CDR1 MNHEY and CDR2 SVGEGT. This CDR3 region has 14 residues. The germline V and J ends were trimmed by 2 bases and 3 bases, with 11 bases remaining between them. The CDR3 DNA follows: TGTGCCAGCAGTTACGGCGGGGGCGTCTACGAGCAGTACTTC. Protein: CASSYGGGVYEQYF.

The genes are TRBV4-1 and TRBJ2-7, with 10 nucleotides matching TRBD1. The CDR3 consists of 15 residues. With 4 bases clipped from V and 0 bases from J, the junction kept 3 bases outside the gene matches. Germline V gene data show CDR1 as MGHRA and CDR2 as YSYEKL. CDR3 DNA sequence: TGCGCCAGCAGCCCGGGACAGGGGAGCTCCTACGAGCAGTACTTC. Amino acid sequence: CASSPGQGSSYEQYF.